This entry lists 17 T cell receptor beta chains sequenced from one sample in a study of blood T cell repertoires in COVID-19. Produced via immunoSEQ multiplex PCR; TCRdb's table is partial and in-frame only. The table has about 200,000 clones, about 90% seen once. The sample was PBMCs or T cells enriched from blood (not recorded which). The receptors here all came from a woman in her twenties or thirties with acute COVID-19.

The chain recombines TRBV7-6 with TRBJ2-3, with 7 bases identical to TRBD1. CDR3 size: 14 residues. The V gene's germline CDR1 is SGHVS and CDR2 FNYEAQ. Trimming removed 1 base from V and 6 bases from J; junction bases left unmatched: 4. The CDR3 sequence is CASSLGTGRDTQYF. The CDR3 DNA reads TGTGCCAGCAGCTTAGGGACAGGACGGGATACGCAGTATTTT.

The chain recombines TRBV2 with TRBJ1-1; 7 nucleotides agree with TRBD1. This CDR3 comprises 14 residues. CDR1 and CDR2 (germline): SNHLY, FYNNEI. J lost 4 bases, V lost 6 bases, and 8 bases had no gene match. The chain's CDR3 is CASRVRGRATEAFF. The DNA of the CDR3 is TGTGCCAGCAGGGTAAGGGGGCGGGCCACTGAAGCTTTCTTT.

Here the CDR3 reads CASSVDYRGNSPLHF. Here the CDR3 DNA reads TGTGCCAGCAGCGTAGACTACAGGGGGAATTCACCCCTCCACTTT. The chain recombines TRBV9 with TRBJ1-6, with TRBD1 matching over 8 bases. This CDR3 comprises 15 residues. The germline V gene encodes CDR1 SGDLS and CDR2 YYNGEE. V lost 0 bases to trimming and J lost 7 bases; unmatched junction nucleotides: 3.

The chain combines TRBV28 with TRBJ2-5, with 10 nucleotides matching TRBD1. Germline CDR1 MDHEN, CDR2 SYDVKM. V was pared by 6 bases and J by 0 bases, with 4 bases of the junction left unmatched. This CDR3 spans 15 amino acids. The CDR3 bases are TGTGCCAGCAGCCCCGGGACAGGGGACCAAGAGACCCAGTACTTC. Amino acid sequence: CASSPGTGDQETQYF.

V is TRBV9 and J is TRBJ1-2; no clear D. Per germline, CDR1 SGDLS and CDR2 YYNGEE. The CDR3 loop spans 14 amino acids. V lost 3 bases and J lost 0, with 9 bases in between. CDR3 in DNA: TGTGCCAGCAGCGCCTCGGGATCTAACTATGGCTACACCTTC. Translation: CASSASGSNYGYTF.

The V and J genes are TRBV12-3 or TRBV12-4 and TRBJ2-1; a weak D match, TRBD1 (6 bases). This CDR3 contains 11 residues. Trimming removed 5 bases from V and 14 bases from J, with 13 bases in between. The CDR3 DNA reads TGTGCCAGCAGTATCCAGGGGCGGGAGTTCTTC. It specifies CASSIQGREFF.

This clone was picked up one time. J is TRBJ2-7 and V is TRBV7-9, with TRBD2 as a possible D gene (5 bases). The CDR3 sequence is 16 residues long. The germline gives CDR1 SEHNR, CDR2 FQNEAQ (reference sequence). Trimming left V 3 bases short and J 0 bases short, with 15 bases between. CDR3 nucleotide sequence: TGTGCCAGCAGCTTCTCTGTGATAGGGAGCTCCTACGAGCAGTACTTC. This gives the protein CASSFSVIGSSYEQYF.

The gene calls are TRBV28 and TRBJ1-1, with D perhaps TRBD1 (5 bases). The length of the CDR3 is 17 residues. From germline, CDR1 is MDHEN and CDR2 SYDVKM. Trimming stripped 5 bases from V and 1 base from J, with 20 bases between. The CDR3 loop reads CASSPSLGQRRNTEAFF. The CDR3 coding sequence is TGTGCCAGCAGTCCCTCCCTGGGGCAGAGAAGGAACACTGAAGCTTTCTTT.

The chain recombines TRBV2 with TRBJ1-2; 7 bases fit TRBD1. V lost 2 bases, J lost 5 bases, and 11 bases stayed unmatched. This CDR3 is built from 16 residues. Germline V lookup: CDR1 SNHLY, CDR2 FYNNEI. The CDR3, as DNA: TGTGCCAGCAGTGAATGGGCCACTGGGACAGAGTATGGCTACACCTTC. It encodes CASSEWATGTEYGYTF.

The chain employs TRBV13 and TRBJ2-2; 7 positions match TRBD2. CDR3 length: 15 amino acids. Germline CDR1 is PRHDT and CDR2 is FYEKMQ (reference sequence). The junction had 7 bases not matched to a gene; V was cut back by 5 bases and J by 4 bases. Written as DNA, the CDR3 is TGTGCCAGCAGCCCAGGGTCGGGGGGCACCGGGGAGCTGTTTTTT. Amino acid sequence: CASSPGSGGTGELFF.

The CDR3: CASSFRDRGVATNEKLFF. CDR3 nucleotides: TGTGCCAGCAGCTTCCGGGACAGGGGGGTTGCAACTAATGAAAAACTGTTTTTT. This chain uses TRBV5-5 with TRBJ1-4; 11 bases agree with TRBD1. J was trimmed by 0 bases and V by 2 bases; bases with no gene match: 6. The CDR3 length is 18 residues. Germline V gene data show CDR1 as SGHKS and CDR2 as YYEKEE (reference sequence).

The chain carries TRBV4-3 and TRBJ2-5, with D tentatively TRBD1 (5 bases). V lost 0 bases and J 5 bases, leaving 13 bases between the germline ends. Germline-derived CDR1 and CDR2 are LGHNA and YSLEER. This CDR3 spans 15 amino acids. CDR3 nucleotide sequence: TGCGCCAGCAGCCAAGATTGGCAGGGCCGGGAGACCCAGTACTTC. It yields the protein CASSQDWQGRETQYF.

The gene calls are TRBV7-6 and TRBJ2-1, with 10 nucleotides matching TRBD2. Germline loops: CDR1 SGHVS, CDR2 FNYEAQ. V gave up 2 bases and J gave up 6 bases; unmatched junction bases: 4. The CDR3 is 15 amino acids. CDR3 nucleotides: TGTGCCAGCAGCTTAAGCGGGGGGGTAAGCAATGAGCAGTTCTTC. Its protein product is CASSLSGGVSNEQFF. The full variable domain, with the rest looked up from reference TRBV7-6 and TRBJ2-1, is GAGVSQSPRYKVTKRGQDVALRCDPISGHVSLYWYRQALGQGPEFLTYFNYEAQQDKSGLPNDRFSAERPEGSISTLTIQRTEQRDSAMYRCASSLSGGVSNEQFFGPGTRLTVL.

V usage is TRBV2 and J usage is TRBJ1-6, with TRBD1 matching over 7 bases. Unmatched junction bases numbered 4, after V lost 5 bases and J lost 12 bases. Germline CDR1 reads SNHLY; CDR2 reads FYNNEI. There are 12 residues in the CDR3. The CDR3, as DNA: TGTGCCAGCAGTCGACAGGGTGGACCCCTCCACTTT. It encodes CASSRQGGPLHF.

The gene calls are TRBV4-3 and TRBJ1-1; possibly TRBD1 for D (6 bases). From germline, CDR1 is LGHNA and CDR2 YSLEER. V was trimmed by 2 bases and J by 3 bases, leaving 7 bases between them. The CDR3 has 13 amino acids. CDR3 in amino acids: CASSQNRDTEAFF. The CDR3 region has the DNA TGCGCCAGCAGCCAAAACAGGGACACTGAAGCTTTCTTT.

This clone was seen once. The V gene is TRBV19, the J gene TRBJ2-1, with 8 bases identical to TRBD2. From germline, CDR1 is LNHDA and CDR2 SQIVND (reference sequence). This CDR3 spans 16 amino acids. The trim removed 7 bases at V and 8 bases at J, leaving 16 bases unmatched. The CDR3 region has the DNA TGTGCCAGTAAGGATGGGGTAGCGGGGATTCGGGATGAGCAGTTCTTC. It yields the protein CASKDGVAGIRDEQFF.

V gene TRBV4-3 combines with J gene TRBJ2-3; TRBD2 aligns across 10 bases. Germline V gene sequence: CDR1 LGHNA, CDR2 YSLEER. This CDR3 has 17 residues. The V and J ends lost 1 base and 6 bases, in that order; junction bases with no gene match: 10. DNA for the CDR3: TGCGCCAGCAGCCAAGCGCCCAGCGGGGGGGCGGGTGATACGCAGTATTTT. This gives the protein CASSQAPSGGAGDTQYF.